This section outlines one TCR beta chain sequence together with its context. Its antigen is unidentified. V shed 0 bases, J shed 7 bases, and the junction held 4 bases outside the gene matches. CDR1 and CDR2 from the germline V gene are SGHNT and YENEEA. The CDR3 length is 15 residues. This sample stems from a study of cytomegalovirus exposure and HLA in healthy donors. Findings of the study overall: Based on reports, TCR beta sequences accurately predicted HLA-A and HLA-B alleles for most subjects.

The PCR had 60 Vbeta and 13 Jbeta primers. Sequencing used immunoSEQ multiplex PCR; TCRdb keeps in-frame clones, though not all of them. This repertoire shows roughly 150,000 clones, over 60% found once; its top ten account for roughly 0.69%. The rearrangement links TRBV11-3 to TRBJ2-1, with TRBD1 identical over 9 bases. The sequenced sample was PBMCs. This clonotype was obtained from a male donor in good health and CMV-seronegative. The CDR3 coding sequence is TGTGCCAGCAGCTTAGATGGGACAGGGTGGAATGAGCAGTTCTTC. Translating it yields CASSLDGTGWNEQFF. Complete variable domain (other parts from reference TRBV11-3 and TRBJ2-1): EAGVVQSPRYKIIEKKQPVAFWCNPISGHNTLYWYLQNLGQGPELLIRYENEEAVDDSQLPKDRFSAERLKGVDSTLKIQPAELGDSAVYLCASSLDGTGWNEQFFGPGTRLTVL.